This T cell receptor (beta chain) appears in the sequencing data of a study of T-cell reconstitution after alpha-beta-depleted transplantation in children. Study-wide points: Reportedly, roughly two months post-transplant, alpha-beta T cells arose from several hundred expanded graft clones. Elevated TCRbeta diversity at day 60 was traced, in some patients, to surviving recipient T cells and thymic progenitors. When one year had passed after transplant, most T-cell counts and diversity came from newly produced T cells.

TCRbeta library construction was performed incorporating unique molecular identifiers. MiXCR, run by TCRdb on the PCR reads, gives a single entry per CDR3 protein. The sample contains fewer than 750,000 distinct CDR3 sequences, 25% to 30% of which appear only once. Concerning this clonotype: Its target is not known.

This CDR3 has 13 amino acids. Looked up from germline, CDR1 is LGHDT and CDR2 is YNNKEL (reference sequence). Trimming took 5 bases from V and 9 from J, leaving 14 bases between them. This rearrangement joins TRBV3-1 to TRBJ2-1; D not certain. Sequenced material: PBMCs, taken before TCRalphabeta/CD19-depleted stem cell transplant. This receptor was identified in a boy younger than two with Wiskott-Aldrich syndrome, due to receive a stem cell transplant. The chain's CDR3 is CASSSTWASEQFF. CDR3 coding DNA: TGTGCCAGCAGCTCGACGTGGGCCTCTGAGCAGTTCTTC.